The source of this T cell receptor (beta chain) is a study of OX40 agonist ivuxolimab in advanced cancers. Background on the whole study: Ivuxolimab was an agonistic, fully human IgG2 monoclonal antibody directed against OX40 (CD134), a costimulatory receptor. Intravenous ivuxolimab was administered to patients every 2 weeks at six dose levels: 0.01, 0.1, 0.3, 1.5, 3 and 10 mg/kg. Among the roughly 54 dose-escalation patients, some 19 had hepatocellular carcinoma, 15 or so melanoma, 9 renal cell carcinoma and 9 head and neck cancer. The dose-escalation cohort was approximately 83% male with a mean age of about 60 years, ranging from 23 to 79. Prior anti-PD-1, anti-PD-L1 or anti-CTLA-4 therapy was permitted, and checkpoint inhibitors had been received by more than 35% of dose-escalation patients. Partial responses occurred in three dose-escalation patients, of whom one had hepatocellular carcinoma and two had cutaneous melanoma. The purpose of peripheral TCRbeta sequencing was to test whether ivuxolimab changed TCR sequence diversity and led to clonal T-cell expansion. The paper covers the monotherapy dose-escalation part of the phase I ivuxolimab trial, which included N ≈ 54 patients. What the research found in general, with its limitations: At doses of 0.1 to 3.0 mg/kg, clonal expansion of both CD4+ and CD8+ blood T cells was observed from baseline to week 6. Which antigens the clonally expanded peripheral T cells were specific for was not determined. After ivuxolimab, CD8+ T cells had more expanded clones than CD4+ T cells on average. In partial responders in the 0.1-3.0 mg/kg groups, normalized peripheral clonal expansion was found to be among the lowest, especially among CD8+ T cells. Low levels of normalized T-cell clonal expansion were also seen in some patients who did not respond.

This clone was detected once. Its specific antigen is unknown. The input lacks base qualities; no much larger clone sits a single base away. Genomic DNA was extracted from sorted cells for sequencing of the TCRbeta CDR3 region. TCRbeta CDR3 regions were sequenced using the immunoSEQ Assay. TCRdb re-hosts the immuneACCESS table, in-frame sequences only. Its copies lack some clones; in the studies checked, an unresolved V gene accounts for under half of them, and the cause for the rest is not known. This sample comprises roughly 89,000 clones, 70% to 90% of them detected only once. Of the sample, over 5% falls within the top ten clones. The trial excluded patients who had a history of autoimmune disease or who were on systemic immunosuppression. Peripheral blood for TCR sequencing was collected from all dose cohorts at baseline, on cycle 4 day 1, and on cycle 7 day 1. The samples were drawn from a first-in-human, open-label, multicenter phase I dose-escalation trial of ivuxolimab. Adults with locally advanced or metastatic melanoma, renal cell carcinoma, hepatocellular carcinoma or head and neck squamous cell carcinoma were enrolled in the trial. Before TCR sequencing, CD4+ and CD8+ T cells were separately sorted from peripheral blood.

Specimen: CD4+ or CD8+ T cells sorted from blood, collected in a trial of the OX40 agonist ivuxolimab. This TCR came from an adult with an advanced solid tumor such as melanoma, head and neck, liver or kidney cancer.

The CDR3 protein sequence reads: CASSEHPSYEQYF. The DNA sequence is given as TGTGCCAGCAGTGAACACCCTTCCTACGAGCAGTACTTC. The sequence joins TRBV2 to TRBJ2-7, with the D segment identity uncertain. The V and J ends are trimmed by 2 bases and 1 base, leaving 6 bases between them. Taken from cysteine to phenylalanine, the CDR3 has 13 residues. Only the CDR3 DNA is retained, 39 bases long and in frame from the first base. In the germline V gene, CDR1 corresponds to SNHLY and CDR2 to FYNNEI.